The sequence of this T cell receptor beta chain was determined in a study of human T cells and chemical hapten exposure. Overall study: Enrolled patients were predominantly female and had alopecia areata, totalis or universalis.

MiXCR was run by TCRdb on the RACE reads, yielding one entry per CDR3 protein. The data show about 140,000 distinct CDR3 sequences, with about 10% seen just once and 1.3% to 1.5% held by the top ten. Stated time point: patch test 2, 6 weeks after DPC sensitization. This sample's treatment: therapeutic diphenylcyclopropenone sensitization with weekly scalp DPC. This CDR3 comprises 13 residues. The germline CDR1 and CDR2 sequences are SNHLY and FYNNEI. The ends were cut back, 9 bases at V and 3 bases at J, with 13 bases in the middle. This specimen was whole blood, taken in connection with sensitization to the hapten diphenylcyclopropenone (DPC). The clonotype comes from a woman aged 50 to 60 with alopecia areata. Some clones in this sample may be carry-over from other donors' samples. This chain connects TRBV2 to TRBJ2-3; D is perhaps TRBD2 (5 bases). The chain's CDR3 is CARRARGTDTQYF. As DNA, the CDR3 is TGTGCCAGGCGAGCCCGAGGGACAGATACGCAGTATTTT.